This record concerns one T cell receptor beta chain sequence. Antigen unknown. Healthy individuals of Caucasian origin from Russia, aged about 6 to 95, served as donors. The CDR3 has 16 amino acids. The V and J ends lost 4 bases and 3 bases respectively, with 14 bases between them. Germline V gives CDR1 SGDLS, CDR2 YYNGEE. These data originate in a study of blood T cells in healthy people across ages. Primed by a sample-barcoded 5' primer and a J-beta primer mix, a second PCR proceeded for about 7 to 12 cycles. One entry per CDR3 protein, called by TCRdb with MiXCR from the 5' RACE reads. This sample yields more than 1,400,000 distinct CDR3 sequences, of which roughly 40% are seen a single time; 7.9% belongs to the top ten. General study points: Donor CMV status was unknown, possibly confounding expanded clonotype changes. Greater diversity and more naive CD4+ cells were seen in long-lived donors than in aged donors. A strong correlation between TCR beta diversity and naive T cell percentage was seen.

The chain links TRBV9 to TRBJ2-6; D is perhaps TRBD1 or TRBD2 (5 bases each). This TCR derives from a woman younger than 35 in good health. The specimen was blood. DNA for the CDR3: TGTGCCAGCAGCCGAAATTTTGGGGGTGGGGCCAACGTCCTGACTTTC. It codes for CASSRNFGGGANVLTF.